This TCR beta chain was observed in a study of cytomegalovirus exposure and HLA in healthy donors. The study ran its PCR with 60 Vbeta and 13 Jbeta primers. The data were produced by immunoSEQ multiplex PCR, yet TCRdb's version contains in-frame clones alone and is incomplete. The sample holds about 70,000 clones, roughly nine tenths seen once. Among the donors, all were healthy bone marrow donors. Whole-study findings and limits: Previous analysis showed most TCR beta V segments were productive about 87% or about 30% of the time. TCR beta sequences numbering roughly 16,000 were associated with HLA alleles at 0.05 false discovery rate in a later analysis.

This clone came up once. Its cognate antigen is unknown. Trimming removed 3 bases at V and 8 bases at J, with 23 bases between. Germline CDR1 reads MGHRA; CDR2 reads YSYEKL. There are 17 residues in the CDR3. The TCR originated in a young woman in good health and CMV-seropositive. The genes are TRBV4-1 and TRBJ2-1; D is perhaps TRBD2 (6 bases). Specimen: PBMCs. As DNA, the CDR3 is TGCGCCAGCAGCCAGTCCGGGGGAAGAAAAAACCCCCATGAGCAGTTCTTC. Protein sequence: CASSQSGGRKNPHEQFF.